Listed below are T cell receptor beta chains from one sample, sequenced in a study of identical twins. Via MiXCR, TCRdb re-called the 5' RACE reads, giving one row per CDR3 protein. Of hundreds of thousands of distinct CDR3 sequences listed, 5.5% to 7.5% were seen once; the top ten hold about 2%. Sequenced: naive T cells sorted from blood. Source of these receptors: a man between 18 and 35 years old in good health. The CDR3 runs from the conserved cysteine through the conserved F or W. The order of the fields is J gene, clone size, D gene, V gene, CDR3 protein, CDR3 DNA. D genes are given only for firm matches. Not every row has a clone size; where given, it reads once, few, many or a size class.

>TRBJ1-5|many|TRBD1|TRBV6-1
CASSEGHPLPDRGQQPQHF
TGTGCCAGCAGTGAAGGACACCCGTTGCCTGACAGGGGCCAACAGCCCCAGCATTTT
>TRBJ2-1|few|-|TRBV7-9
CASSFVYNEQFF
TGTGCCAGCAGCTTCGTGTACAATGAGCAGTTCTTC
>TRBJ2-7|-|-|TRBV28
CASRGTPHYEQYF
TGTGCCAGCAGGGGCACTCCCCACTACGAGCAGTACTTC
>TRBJ2-3|-|-|TRBV18
CASSPPRDLPDTQYF
TGTGCCAGCTCACCACCGCGGGATTTGCCAGATACGCAGTATTTT
>TRBJ2-1|few|TRBD2|TRBV20-1
CSVPTVAGEAHEQFF
TGCAGTGTCCCGACCGTCGCGGGAGAGGCGCATGAGCAGTTCTTC
>TRBJ2-2|-|TRBD1|TRBV7-8
CASSLDVRGTGELFF
TGTGCCAGCAGCTTAGATGTCAGGGGGACCGGGGAGCTGTTTTTT
>TRBJ2-1|few|-|TRBV20-1
CSAEGGQGVHNEQFF
TGCAGTGCGGAAGGGGGGCAGGGTGTCCACAATGAGCAGTTCTTC
>TRBJ2-1|-|TRBD2|TRBV3-1
CASSRASGSSVEQFF
TGTGCCAGCAGCCGGGCTAGCGGGAGTTCTGTTGAGCAGTTCTTC
>TRBJ2-1|many|TRBD2|TRBV28
CASSGLAGGSEQFF
TGTGCCAGCAGTGGACTAGCGGGAGGGAGTGAGCAGTTCTTC
>TRBJ1-1|-|-|TRBV27
CATSTSTEAFF
TGTGCCACCTCGACTAGCACTGAAGCTTTCTTT
>TRBJ1-1|few|-|TRBV20-1
CSARDPSGGHVTEAFF
TGCAGTGCTAGAGATCCCAGCGGGGGGCATGTCACTGAAGCTTTCTTT
>TRBJ1-1|-|TRBD1|TRBV7-8
CASSAARTGDTEAFF
TGTGCCAGCAGCGCCGCCCGAACAGGGGACACTGAAGCTTTCTTT
>TRBJ2-3|-|-|TRBV20-1
CSRGWLADTQYF
TGCAGCAGGGGATGGTTGGCAGATACGCAGTATTTT
>TRBJ2-5|many|TRBD1|TRBV7-9
CASSYSRTGIETQYF
TGTGCCAGCAGCTACTCCCGGACAGGGATAGAGACCCAGTACTTC
>TRBJ2-3|-|-|TRBV20-1
CTGGPESTDTQYF
TGCACTGGGGGCCCTGAGAGCACAGATACGCAGTATTTT
>TRBJ2-5|many|TRBD2|TRBV5-1
CASSSSSGSHETQYF
TGCGCCAGCAGCTCTTCTAGCGGGAGTCACGAGACCCAGTACTTC
>TRBJ2-3|many|-|TRBV6-2/TRBV6-3
CASTRTGEDTQYF
TGTGCCAGCACGCGAACAGGTGAAGATACGCAGTATTTT